The 23 T cell receptor beta chains below were found in one sample sequenced in a study of T cell changes during pregnancy in multiple sclerosis. Libraries were prepared by immunoSEQ multiplex PCR; TCRdb keeps only in-frame clonotypes and omits some of them. The table includes 50,000 to 70,000 clones, about nine tenths detected once. The sample here was peripheral blood, taken in the second trimester of pregnancy. These receptors originate from a female donor with multiple sclerosis, enrolled in a pregnancy study.

J is TRBJ2-3 and V is TRBV27; TRBD1 matches at 8 bases. The CDR3 consists of 14 residues. The J segment lost 1 base and the V segment lost 5 bases, leaving 2 bases of the junction unmatched. Germline CDR1 MNHEY, CDR2 SMNVEV (reference sequence). The CDR3 loop is CASSPGQGTDTQYF. The CDR3, as DNA: TGTGCCAGCAGTCCGGGACAGGGCACAGATACGCAGTATTTT.

The chain links TRBV4-1 to TRBJ1-2; D remains unclear. Deletions cut 0 bases from V and 6 bases from J, with 11 bases between. The CDR3 loop spans 14 amino acids. CDR1 is MGHRA, CDR2 YSYEKL, per germline. In DNA, the CDR3 is TGCGCCAGCAGCCAAGAGAGACAATGGAATGGCTACACCTTC. Its translation: CASSQERQWNGYTF.

The genes are TRBV9 and TRBJ2-6; 10 bases map to TRBD1. Germline V gene sequence: CDR1 SGDLS, CDR2 YYNGEE. CDR3 length: 18 residues. The J segment lost 3 bases and the V segment lost 0 bases, leaving 6 bases of the junction unmatched. CDR3 nucleotides: TGTGCCAGCAGCGTAGGAGGGACAGGGGTTTTTGGGGCCAACGTCCTGACTTTC. Translated, it gives CASSVGGTGVFGANVLTF.

The chain carries TRBV19 and TRBJ2-2, with 9 bases that match TRBD1. The germline gives CDR1 LNHDA, CDR2 SQIVND (reference sequence). The CDR3 is made up of 15 amino acids. The V gene end was trimmed by 4 bases and the J gene end by 6 bases; junction bases not matched to a gene: 6. The CDR3 protein is CASSRLRQGAGELFF. Here the CDR3 DNA reads TGTGCCAGTAGTAGGCTTAGACAGGGGGCCGGGGAGCTGTTTTTT. Variable domain in full (rest from reference TRBV19 and TRBJ2-2): DGGITQSPKYLFRKEGQNVTLSCEQNLNHDAMYWYRQDPGQGLRLIYYSQIVNDFQKGDIAEGYSVSREKKESFPLTVTSAQKNPTAFYLCASSRLRQGAGELFFGEGSRLTVL.

This sequence joins TRBV11-2 and TRBJ2-3; 8 bases agree with TRBD2. Germline V gives CDR1 SGHAT, CDR2 FQNNGV. CDR3 length equals 15 residues. The V segment lost 3 bases and the J segment 3 bases; nucleotides outside the gene matches: 5. CDR3: CASSFSSGLTDTQYF. CDR3 in DNA: TGTGCCAGCAGCTTTTCTAGCGGGTTGACAGATACGCAGTATTTT. The full variable domain, with the rest looked up from reference TRBV11-2 and TRBJ2-3, is EAGVAQSPRYKIIEKRQSVAFWCNPISGHATLYWYQQILGQGPKLLIQFQNNGVVDDSQLPKDRFSAERLKGVDSTLKIQPAKLEDSAVYLCASSFSSGLTDTQYFGPGTRLTVL.

J is TRBJ2-7 and V is TRBV29-1; 7 nucleotides line up with TRBD1. The germline V gene has CDR1 SQVTM and CDR2 ANQGSEA. The CDR3 is made up of 13 amino acids. The CDR3 spells CRIRTGPHYEQYF. CDR3 in DNA: TGCAGAATTCGGACAGGCCCTCACTACGAGCAGTACTTC.

The chain uses TRBV2 and TRBJ2-5, with 7 bases lining up with TRBD2. The V gene end was trimmed by 7 bases and the J gene end by 2 bases; junction bases not matched to a gene: 7. The length of the CDR3 is 14 residues. Germline loops: CDR1 SNHLY, CDR2 FYNNEI. DNA for the CDR3: TGTGCCAGCAAGGTGGGAGGGCCGCAAGAGACCCAGTACTTC. Its translation: CASKVGGPQETQYF.

The count of this clone is one. The chain joins TRBV5-4 to TRBJ2-7; maybe TRBD1 (7 bases). Germline values: CDR1 SGHNT, CDR2 YYREEE (reference sequence). The CDR3 loop spans 14 amino acids. V dropped 4 bases and J dropped 3 bases, with 14 bases sitting between them. The CDR3 loop is CASSTTGTGYEQYF. DNA of the CDR3: TGTGCCAGCAGCACGACAGGGACTGGCTACGAGCAGTACTTC.

The chain carries TRBV21-1 and TRBJ2-1; TRBD2, the table's D call, lacks a check against the DNA. TRBV21-1 is flagged as a pseudogene. This CDR3 has 17 residues. The CDR3 sequence: CASSKEGREGSYNEQFF. Here the CDR3 DNA reads TGTGCCAGCAGCAAAGAGGGAAGGGAGGGATCCTACAATGAGCAGTTCTTC.

There are a few counts of this clone. Here the CDR3 DNA reads TGTCTCCGCGGGGCAGAAGCTTTCTTT. It is translated as CLRGAEAFF. The V gene is TRBV30, the J gene TRBJ1-1; a possible D gene is TRBD1 (5 bases). CDR3 length equals 9 residues. Germline CDR1 is GTSNPN and CDR2 is SVGIG (reference sequence).

The V gene is TRBV9, the J gene TRBJ2-3, with TRBD1 identical over 8 bases. CDR1 SGDLS and CDR2 YYNGEE come from the germline V gene. The CDR3 runs 12 residues. The junction had 0 bases not matched to a gene; V was cut back by 0 bases and J by 9 bases. The CDR3 spells CASSVDRGTQYF. CDR3 nucleotides: TGTGCCAGCAGCGTAGACAGGGGGACGCAGTATTTT.

This clone showed up just once. The gene calls are TRBV18 and TRBJ2-7; tentative D call: TRBD1 (6 bases). V lost 4 bases to trimming and J lost 4 bases, with 17 bases between them. The CDR3 contains 15 residues. The V gene's germline CDR1 is KGHSH and CDR2 LQKENI. Written as DNA, the CDR3 is TGTGCCAGCTCACAGGGGGAATCCGGGCTTTACGAGCAGTACTTC. Protein sequence: CASSQGESGLYEQYF. The whole variable domain, filled in from reference TRBV18 and TRBJ2-7, reads NAGVMQNPRHLVRRRGQEARLRCSPMKGHSHVYWYRQLPEEGLKFMVYLQKENIIDESGMPKERFSAEFPKEGPSILRIQQVVRGDSAAYFCASSQGESGLYEQYFGPGTRLTVT.

This chain links TRBV2 with TRBJ2-1; possible D gene TRBD1, 6 bases. The germline V gene encodes CDR1 SNHLY and CDR2 FYNNEI. This CDR3 has 12 amino acids. The V gene lost 8 bases and the J gene lost 8 bases, with 13 bases spanning the gap. CDR3 amino acids: CASSSGADEQFF. In nucleotides, the CDR3 is TGTGCCAGCTCCTCAGGGGCGGATGAGCAGTTCTTC.

The chain has TRBV2 and TRBJ2-5; 10 nucleotides align to TRBD2. The DNA end lines up better with TRBJ2-7; the J call may be wrong. Germline V CDR1 and CDR2: SNHLY, FYNNEI. The CDR3 is made up of 14 amino acids. The chain's CDR3 is CASSERTSGYEQYF. CDR3 coding DNA: TGTGCCAGCAGTGAGCGGACTAGCGGCTACGAGCAGTACTTC.

The chain links TRBV29-1 to TRBJ2-2; no definite D call. CDR3 length: 13 amino acids. V dropped 4 bases and J dropped 5 bases, with 11 bases sitting between them. Looked up from germline, CDR1 is SQVTM and CDR2 is ANQGSEA. The CDR3 bases are TGCAGCGTTGCTAGTCGCTTGACCGGGGAGCTGTTTTTT. Residues: CSVASRLTGELFF.

The chain combines TRBV6-1 with TRBJ2-2, with TRBD2 matching 8 bases. The germline V gene encodes CDR1 MNHNS and CDR2 SASEGT. This CDR3 has 15 residues. Trimming at V came to 5 bases and at J to 1 base, leaving 3 bases not matched to a gene. The CDR3 DNA sequence: TGTGCCAGCAGTCCGACTAGCGAGAACACCGGGGAGCTGTTTTTT. Amino acids: CASSPTSENTGELFF.

The chain links TRBV28 to TRBJ1-5; maybe TRBD1 (6 bases). CDR3 length equals 19 residues. The V gene's germline CDR1 is MDHEN and CDR2 SYDVKM. Between the trimmed V and J ends, which lost 6 bases and 5 bases, there was a span of 29 bases. The CDR3 nucleotides read TGTGCCAGCAGGTGGAAACGTGAGGACAGTCCATGGATTGATCAGCCCCAGCATTTT. Translating gives CASRWKREDSPWIDQPQHF.

This sequence joins TRBV9 and TRBJ1-2, with 7 bases lining up with TRBD1. The length of the CDR3 is 14 residues. From germline, CDR1 is SGDLS and CDR2 YYNGEE. The V segment lost 0 bases and the J segment 2 bases; nucleotides outside the gene matches: 1. The CDR3 DNA follows: TGTGCCAGCAGCGTAGCACAGGGGAACTATGGCTACACCTTC. It is translated as CASSVAQGNYGYTF.

V is TRBV6-1 and J is TRBJ2-7, with D tentatively TRBD1 (5 bases). The germline gives CDR1 MNHNS, CDR2 SASEGT. V was trimmed by 6 bases and J by 2 bases, leaving 14 bases between them. The CDR3 totals 14 residues. In DNA, the CDR3 is TGTGCCAGCAGCCCCGGGCCAGGGACCTACGAGCAGTACTTC. Its protein is CASSPGPGTYEQYF.

V usage is TRBV6-1 and J usage is TRBJ2-3, with TRBD2 matching 8 bases. After removal of 2 bases from V and 6 bases from J, the junction contained 7 bases not matched to a gene. The length of the CDR3 is 15 residues. The germline CDR1 and CDR2 sequences are MNHNS and SASEGT. CDR3: CASSEKRGGRDTQYF. The CDR3 nucleotides read TGTGCCAGCAGTGAAAAACGGGGGGGGCGCGATACGCAGTATTTT.

This clone was picked up one time. The chain's CDR3 is CASSPRQGHQETQYF. The CDR3 nucleotides read TGTGCCAGCAGTCCCAGACAGGGCCACCAAGAGACCCAGTACTTC. This sequence joins TRBV28 and TRBJ2-5, with 7 nucleotides matching TRBD1. The V gene end was trimmed by 5 bases and the J gene end by 0 bases; junction bases not matched to a gene: 6. The CDR3 is 15 residues long. Per germline, CDR1 MDHEN and CDR2 SYDVKM.

The chain combines TRBV4-1 with TRBJ2-7, with D possibly TRBD2 on 5 matching bases. The CDR3 length is 14 residues. Germline assignment: CDR1 MGHRA and CDR2 YSYEKL. The V end was cut by 4 bases, the J end by 2 bases, with 12 bases between. The CDR3 region has the DNA TGCGCCAGCAGCCGCGGACGGGAAACCTACGAGCAGTACTTC. It specifies CASSRGRETYEQYF.

Written as DNA, the CDR3 is TGCGCCAGCAGGCCGACAGGGCTGGAGACCCAGTACTTC. This translates into CASRPTGLETQYF. The chain joins TRBV5-1 to TRBJ2-5, with 7 bases fitting TRBD1. V was clipped by 5 bases and J by 5 bases; unmatched bases: 6. Germline V gene data show CDR1 as SGHRS and CDR2 as YFSETQ. This CDR3 comprises 13 residues.